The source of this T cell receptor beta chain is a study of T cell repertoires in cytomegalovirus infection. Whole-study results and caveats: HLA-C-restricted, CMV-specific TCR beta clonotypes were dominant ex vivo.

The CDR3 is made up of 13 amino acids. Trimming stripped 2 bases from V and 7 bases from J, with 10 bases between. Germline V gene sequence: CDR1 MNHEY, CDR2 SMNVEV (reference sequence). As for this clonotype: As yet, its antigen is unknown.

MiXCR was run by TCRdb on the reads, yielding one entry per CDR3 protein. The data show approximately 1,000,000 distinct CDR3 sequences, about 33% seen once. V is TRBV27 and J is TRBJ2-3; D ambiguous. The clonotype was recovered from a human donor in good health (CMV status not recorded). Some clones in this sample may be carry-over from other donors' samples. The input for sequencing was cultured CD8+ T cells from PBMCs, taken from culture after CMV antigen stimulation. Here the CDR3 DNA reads TGTGCCAGCAGTTTACTACCCACTAATACGCAGTATTTT. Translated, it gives CASSLLPTNTQYF.